Included here is one T cell receptor beta chain sequence, with context. The antigen is not known. The sample is drawn from a study of cytomegalovirus exposure and HLA in healthy donors. General study findings and limits: Some V segments could not be told apart, so they were left out, TRBV6-2 and TRBV6-3 among them. A later analysis associated under 20,000 TCR beta sequences with HLA alleles at a 0.05 false discovery rate. Diagnosis of cytomegalovirus status made by the classifier reportedly showed high specificity and sensitivity. Previous analysis showed most TCR beta V segments were productive about 90% or about 30% of the time.

The PCR employed 60 Vbeta primers together with 13 Jbeta primers. Sequencing was performed with immunoSEQ multiplex PCR; in TCRdb, only in-frame clones are kept and a portion is missing. The sample lists 150,000 to 180,000 clones; more than 70% were seen once. There are 15 residues in the CDR3. Germline CDR1 reads SGHRS; CDR2 reads YFSETQ. Losses at the gene ends were 4 bases for V and 5 bases for J; bases not matched to a gene: 8. V gene TRBV5-1 combines with J gene TRBJ2-5; TRBD2 matches at 10 bases. Sequenced material: PBMCs. This TCR was recovered from a woman between 35 and 50 years old in good health and CMV-seropositive. The CDR3 DNA reads TGCGCCAGCAGCACCTCGGGACTAGCGTGGGAGACCCAGTACTTC. Its protein is CASSTSGLAWETQYF.